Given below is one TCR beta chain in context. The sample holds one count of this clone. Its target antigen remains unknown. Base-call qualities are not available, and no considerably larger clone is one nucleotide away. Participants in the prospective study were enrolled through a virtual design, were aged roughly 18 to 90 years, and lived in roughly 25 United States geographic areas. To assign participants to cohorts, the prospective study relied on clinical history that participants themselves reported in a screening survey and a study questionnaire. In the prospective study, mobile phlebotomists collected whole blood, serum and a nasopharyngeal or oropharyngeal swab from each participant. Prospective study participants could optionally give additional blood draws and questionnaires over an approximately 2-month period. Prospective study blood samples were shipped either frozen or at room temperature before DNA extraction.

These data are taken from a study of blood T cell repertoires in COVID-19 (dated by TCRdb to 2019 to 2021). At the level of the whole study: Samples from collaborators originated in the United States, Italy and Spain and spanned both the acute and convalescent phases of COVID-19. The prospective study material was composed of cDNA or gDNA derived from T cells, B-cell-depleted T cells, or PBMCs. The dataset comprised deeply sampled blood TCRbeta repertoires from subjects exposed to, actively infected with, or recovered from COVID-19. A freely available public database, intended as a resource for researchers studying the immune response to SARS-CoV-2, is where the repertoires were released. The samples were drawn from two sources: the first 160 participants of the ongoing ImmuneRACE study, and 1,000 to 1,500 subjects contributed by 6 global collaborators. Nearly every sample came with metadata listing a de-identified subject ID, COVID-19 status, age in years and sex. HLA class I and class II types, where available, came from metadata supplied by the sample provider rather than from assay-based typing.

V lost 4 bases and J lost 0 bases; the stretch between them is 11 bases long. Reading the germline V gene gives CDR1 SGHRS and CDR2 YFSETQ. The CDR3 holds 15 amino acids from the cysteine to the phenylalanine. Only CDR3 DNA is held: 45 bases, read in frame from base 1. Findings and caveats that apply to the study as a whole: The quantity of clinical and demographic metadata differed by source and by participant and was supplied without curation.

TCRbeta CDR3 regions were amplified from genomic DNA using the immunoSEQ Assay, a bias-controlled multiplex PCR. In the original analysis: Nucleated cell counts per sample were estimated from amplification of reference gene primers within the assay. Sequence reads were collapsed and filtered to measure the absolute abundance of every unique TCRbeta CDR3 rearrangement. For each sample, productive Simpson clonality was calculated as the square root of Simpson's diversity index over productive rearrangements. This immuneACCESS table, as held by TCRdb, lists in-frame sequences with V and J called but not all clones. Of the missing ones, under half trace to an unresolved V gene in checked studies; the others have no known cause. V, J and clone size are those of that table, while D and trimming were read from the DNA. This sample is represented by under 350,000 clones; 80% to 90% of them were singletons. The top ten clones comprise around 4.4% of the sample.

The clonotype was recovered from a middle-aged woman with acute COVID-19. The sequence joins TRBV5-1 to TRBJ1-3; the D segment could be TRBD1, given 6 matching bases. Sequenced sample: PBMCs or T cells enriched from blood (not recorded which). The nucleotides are TGCGCCAGCAGCCTTTCGACAGGCTCTGGAAACACCATATATTTT. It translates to CASSLSTGSGNTIYF. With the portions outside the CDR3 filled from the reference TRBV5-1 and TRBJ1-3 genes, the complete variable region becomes KAGVTQTPRYLIKTRGQQVTLSCSPISGHRSVSWYQQTPGQGLQFLFEYFSETQRNKGNFPGRFSGRQFSNSRSEMNVSTLELGDSALYLCASSLSTGSGNTIYFGEGSWLTVV.